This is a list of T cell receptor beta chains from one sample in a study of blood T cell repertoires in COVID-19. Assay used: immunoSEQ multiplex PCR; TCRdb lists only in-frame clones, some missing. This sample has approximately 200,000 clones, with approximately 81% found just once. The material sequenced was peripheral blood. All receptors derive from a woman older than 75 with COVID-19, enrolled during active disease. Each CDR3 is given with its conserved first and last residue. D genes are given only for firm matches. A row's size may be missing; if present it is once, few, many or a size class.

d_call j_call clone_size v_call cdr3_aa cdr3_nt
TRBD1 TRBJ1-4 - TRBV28 CASSSQQGAGKRLFF TGTGCCAGCAGTTCGCAACAGGGGGCTGGGAAGAGGCTGTTTTTT
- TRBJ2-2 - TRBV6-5 CASSSEAPTGELFF TGTGCCAGCAGTTCTGAAGCCCCCACCGGGGAGCTGTTTTTT
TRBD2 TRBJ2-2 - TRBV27 CASSLLAGDTGELFF TGTGCCAGCAGTTTACTAGCGGGGGACACCGGGGAGCTGTTTTTT
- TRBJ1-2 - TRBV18 CASSQGSTGDYGYTF TGTGCCAGCTCGCAGGGCTCTACAGGTGACTATGGCTACACCTTC
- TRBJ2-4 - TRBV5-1 CASSRKPGFLAKNIQYF TGCGCCAGCAGCCGAAAGCCAGGGTTTCTAGCCAAAAACATTCAGTACTTC
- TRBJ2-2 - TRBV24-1 CATSGHRVMDPGVNTGELFF TGTGCCACCAGTGGCCATCGGGTTATGGATCCGGGAGTAAACACCGGGGAGCTGTTTTTT
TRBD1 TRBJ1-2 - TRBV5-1 CASSLVIGQGAYGYTF TGCGCCAGCAGCTTGGTTATCGGACAGGGGGCGTACGGCTACACCTTC
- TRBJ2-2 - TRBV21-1 CASGQGLSLTGELFF TGTGCCAGCGGTCAGGGGCTCAGTCTCACCGGGGAGCTGTTTTTT
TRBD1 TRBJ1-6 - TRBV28 CASSPATGGNSPLHF TGTGCCAGCAGTCCCGCGACAGGGGGCAATTCACCCCTCCACTTT
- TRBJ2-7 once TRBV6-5 CASSYSRGYEQYF TGTGCCAGCAGTTACTCTAGGGGGTACGAGCAGTACTTC
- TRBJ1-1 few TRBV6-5 CASSYGNRAAFF TGTGCCAGCAGTTACGGGAACAGGGCGGCTTTCTTT
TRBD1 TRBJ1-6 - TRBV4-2 CASSQEEGARPSPLHF TGTGCCAGCAGCCAAGAAGAGGGGGCGCGTCCTTCACCCCTCCACTTT
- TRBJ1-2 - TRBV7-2 CASSLEGAGYGYTF TGTGCCAGCAGCTTAGAAGGGGCCGGGTATGGCTACACCTTC
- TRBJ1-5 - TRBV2 CASSRSRGRGNQPQHF TGTGCCAGCAGTCGCAGCAGGGGAAGGGGCAATCAGCCCCAGCATTTT
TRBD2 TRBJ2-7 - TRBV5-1 CASSLSASGGPLSYEQYF TGCGCCAGCAGCTTGTCCGCTAGCGGGGGACCACTCTCCTACGAGCAGTACTTC
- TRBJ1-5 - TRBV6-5 CASSYSPDQPQHF TGTGCCAGCAGTTACTCGCCAGATCAGCCCCAGCATTTT
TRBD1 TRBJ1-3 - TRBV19 CASSTGGTAGNTIYF TGTGCCAGTAGTACGGGAGGGACAGCTGGAAACACCATATATTTT
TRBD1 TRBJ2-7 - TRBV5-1 CASSSFGTGGAASYEQYF TGCGCCAGCAGCTCCTTTGGGACAGGGGGGGCAGCTAGCTACGAGCAGTACTTC
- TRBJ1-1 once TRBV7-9 CASSLDALRGRNTEAFF TGTGCCAGCAGCTTAGACGCCCTCCGGGGGAGGAACACTGAAGCTTTCTTT
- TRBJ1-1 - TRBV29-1 CSVGGQPNTEAFF TGCAGCGTTGGGGGGCAACCGAACACTGAAGCTTTCTTT
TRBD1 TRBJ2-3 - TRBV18 CASSPKGAWGTDTQYF TGTGCCAGCTCACCAAAGGGGGCATGGGGCACAGATACGCAGTATTTT
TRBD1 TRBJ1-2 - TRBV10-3 CAISSDRAAGYTF TGTGCCATCAGTTCCGACAGGGCAGCTGGCTACACCTTC
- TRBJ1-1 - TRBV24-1 CATSDSRGGDSEAFF TGTGCCACCAGTGATTCACGGGGAGGGGATAGTGAAGCTTTCTTT
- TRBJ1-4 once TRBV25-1 CASSAWEVNEKLFF TGTGCCAGCAGTGCCTGGGAGGTAAATGAAAAACTGTTTTTT
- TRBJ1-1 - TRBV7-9 CASSQAGFTEAFF TGTGCCAGCAGCCAGGCAGGGTTCACTGAAGCTTTCTTT
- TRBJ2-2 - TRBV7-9 CASSLLLQNTGELFF TGTGCCAGCAGCTTACTGTTACAGAACACCGGGGAGCTGTTTTTT